Ten or more counts support the clone carrying this T cell receptor (beta chain). One entry per CDR3 protein, called by TCRdb with MiXCR from the RACE reads. This table has some 42,000 distinct CDR3 sequences, 8.5% to 10% appearing once. This specimen belongs to a study of human T cells and chemical hapten exposure. Study information: Across its 20 to 25 weeks, the study gave patients weekly diphenylcyclopropenone doses to the scalp.

CDR3 length: 15 amino acids. CDR1 and CDR2 from the germline V gene are SGHDT and YYEEEE. V was cut by 1 base and J by 0 bases, with 11 bases left in between. The time point: patch test 2, 6 weeks after DPC sensitization. Documented treatment: therapeutic diphenylcyclopropenone sensitization with weekly scalp DPC. Total RNA was isolated from whole blood that had not been fractionated. The sequence was collected from a woman aged 30 to 39 with alopecia areata. Some clones in this sample may be carry-over from other donors' samples. This rearrangement joins TRBV5-6 to TRBJ2-7; no definite D call. Material: whole blood, obtained in connection with sensitization to the hapten diphenylcyclopropenone (DPC). The CDR3 loop reads CASSLPLTPSYEQYF. In nucleotides, the CDR3 is TGTGCCAGCAGCTTGCCGCTAACGCCCTCCTACGAGCAGTACTTC.